The clone carrying this T cell receptor (beta chain) was seen repeatedly, ten times or more. What it binds is unknown. The data derive from a study of T cells in Graves' hyperthyroidism and ophthalmopathy. Graves' hyperthyroidism was deemed stable absent ophthalmopathy progression within 18 months. General study results and limits: Blood also held most thyroid clonotypes expanded beyond 0.001.

The germline V and J ends were trimmed by 5 bases and 0 bases, with 8 bases remaining between them. Germline V CDR1 and CDR2: DFQATT, SNEGSKA (reference sequence). The CDR3 has 13 amino acids. It was RNA transcripts that yielded the amplified TCR beta CDR3 regions. First-round RT-PCR of the TCR CDR3 relied on the HTBI primer set. In TCRdb, the multiplex PCR reads were re-called with MiXCR into one record per CDR3 protein. The table records approximately 420,000 distinct CDR3 sequences, approximately 15% of them present only once. The TCR sequence derives from a woman aged 30 to 39 with Graves' hyperthyroidism. Sequenced sample: blood. The J gene is TRBJ2-1, the V gene TRBV20-1; TRBD2 might be the D (6 bases). CDR3 residues: CSAPGDSYNEQFF. The CDR3 DNA follows: TGCAGTGCTCCGGGAGACTCCTACAATGAGCAGTTCTTC.